A single TCR beta chain is shown here with its context. The data belong to a study of blood T cell repertoires in COVID-19. Study in general: T cells, B-cell-depleted T cells, or PBMCs provided the cDNA or gDNA that served as material.

The assay was immunoSEQ multiplex PCR, and TCRdb's table has in-frame clones only and misses some. The sample holds approximately 100,000 clones, roughly 88% seen once. This clonotype originated in a human donor in a cohort sampled during active COVID-19. Sequences were obtained from peripheral blood.

This CDR3 is CASSWGLKDTQYF. The CDR3 DNA follows: TGTGCCAGCAGCTGGGGACTGAAAGATACGCAGTATTTT. The chain carries TRBV5-6 and TRBJ2-3; possibly TRBD2 for D (6 bases). V lost 3 bases and J lost 5, with 10 bases in between. The CDR3 totals 13 residues. Germline V CDR1 and CDR2: SGHDT, YYEEEE. Full variable domain (missing parts from reference TRBV5-6 and TRBJ2-3): DAGVTQSPTHLIKTRGQQVTLRCSPKSGHDTVSWYQQALGQGPQFIFQYYEEEERQRGNFPDRFSGHQFPNYSSELNVNALLLGDSALYLCASSWGLKDTQYFGPGTRLTVL.